The present T cell receptor (beta chain) was sequenced within a study of regulatory T cells in long-lasting Graves disease (dated by TCRdb to about 2021). As for the study more broadly: Newly diagnosed Graves' disease patients had taken antithyroid drugs for less than 3 months. Patients with persistent Graves' disease were compared with patients with newly diagnosed Graves' disease using TCR sequencing and RNA sequencing of peripheral blood. The study was registered as a clinical trial and conducted in China. A total of roughly 35 samples underwent TCR sequencing: about 13 from persistent and roughly 20 from newly diagnosed Graves' disease patients. The paper as a whole reports these results and caveats: Only peripheral blood was studied, because thyroid tissue, the primary lesion, was inaccessible. TRBV28, TRBJ1-2 and TRBJ2-5 were preferentially used in persistent disease, while TRBV20-1 and TRBJ2-1 were favored in newly diagnosed disease. Sequencing and analysis were limited to the TCR beta chain. As a limitation, the authors acknowledged that the small sample size may reduce accuracy. Patients with persistent disease shared more public clonotypes (around 2,500) than newly diagnosed patients did (approximately 970). Lower TCR Shannon entropy and fewer highly expanded clones were observed in persistent Graves' disease patients than in newly diagnosed patients, which suggested clonal expansion.

Preparation of the library involved multiplex PCR. Sequencing was carried out with an Illumina HiSeq 4000. TCR beta libraries were built with iRepertoire HTBI primers and Arm-PCR amplification of CDR3 regions. Gel purification was performed on PCR products prior to sequencing. As for the authors' bioinformatics: Across samples, 60 to 70 TRBV and roughly 13 TRBJ segments were identified and used for gene usage analysis of CDR3 amino acid clonotypes. Filtered high-quality paired reads were merged into contigs using COPE and FqMerger. Contigs were aligned with BLAST to IMGT TRBV, TRBD and TRBJ reference genes, and CDR3 was defined per IMGT. Highly expanded clones were defined as clonotypes with a frequency above 0.1%. Shannon entropy was used to measure repertoire diversity, and the Gini coefficient was used to measure V-J evenness. A clonotype was considered public if more than one individual shared it. The public reads were quality trimmed at Q25 with fastp and then assembled into clones with MiXCR by TCRdb, keeping productive beta chains. Rows merge per CDR3 protein into single entries with the most common DNA and genes. TCRdb's processing, not the authors' own work, is the source of the V and J calls. The sample data list fewer than 650,000 distinct CDR3 sequences, and roughly 15% of these were observed just once. The leading ten clones occupy 15% to 20% of the sample.

V is trimmed back by 3 bases and J by 7 bases, and the junction contains 9 bases that no gene match accounts for. Counted from cysteine to phenylalanine, this CDR3 has 15 amino acids. Only the CDR3 DNA stays, 45 bases, in frame from base 1. CDR1 and CDR2, looked up from the germline V gene (reference sequence), are GTSNPN and SVGIG. This clonotype has just a few counts. Its cognate antigen has yet to be identified. Per-base quality was not reported, and no clone a single base away is much larger than it. This specimen's time point label, per the study, means: newly diagnosed GD, antithyroid drugs for less than 3 months. RNA was extracted from PBMCs in TRIzol for both TCR sequencing and RNA sequencing. The diagnosis of Graves' disease followed American Thyroid Association guidelines. Patients were recruited from an endocrinology department in Xi'an, China. Each patient gave roughly 8.4 milliliters of peripheral blood, collected in an EDTA anticoagulant tube. PBMCs were isolated by Ficoll Paque Plus density gradient separation without further T cell sorting. An Agilent 2100 Bioanalyzer and agarose gel were used to check RNA quality, and a NanoDrop 2000 was used to measure RNA concentration.

These data were also reused for a study on T cells in Graves' hyperthyroidism and ophthalmopathy. The other study reports the following: Graves' hyperthyroidism was defined as stable when no progression to ophthalmopathy occurred over 18 months of follow-up. Hyperthyroidism patients were newly diagnosed, had a disease duration of under 2 months, and were aged 18 to 65 years. Patients with uncontrolled infections, other autoimmune diseases, pregnancy or lactation were excluded. Diagnoses were based on clinical symptoms, serum thyroxine and TRAb, thyroid ultrasound and orbital computed tomography. For the first round of RT-PCR on the TCR CDR3, the HTBI primer set was used together with the Qiagen OneStep RT-PCR kit. Most expanded thyroid clonotypes (frequency above 0.001) were also found in blood, which suggests that blood repertoires may mirror thyroid immune responses. In cross-validation, a model built on a 13 V-J signature told ophthalmopathy apart from stable hyperthyroidism with over 85% sensitivity and roughly 83% specificity, and in testing the same model reached 80%/75%. In validation, progression to ophthalmopathy was predicted by the model with 70.59% sensitivity and approximately 78% specificity, a median of approximately 7.1 months before onset. TCR V-J signatures able to tell the groups apart were searched for in a discovery cohort of 100 or so patients, of whom more than 40 had Graves' ophthalmopathy and around 58 had stable Graves' hyperthyroidism. Whether ophthalmopathy could be predicted prospectively was tested in an independent validation cohort made up of approximately 19 hyperthyroidism patients plus 17 patients who later progressed to ophthalmopathy. The roughly 91 discovery patients were randomly divided into training and test sets at a 7:3 ratio. In six Graves' hyperthyroidism patients, the study also compared T-cell repertoires from thyroid tissue with T-cell repertoires from blood. After blood sampling, hyperthyroidism patients were treated with methimazole at a starting dose of 30 mg daily, and ophthalmopathy patients were treated with high-dose intravenous methylprednisolone. Libraries were constructed in a second round of multiplex PCR, after which size selection and purification were performed. Sequencing of the libraries was done on an Illumina HiSeq2000 using paired-end 100 bp reads. SOAPnuke was used to process the raw data, with reads discarded if the reads contained adapters or uncalled bases, had a mean Phred below 15, or lacked an exact constant-primer or identifier match. High-quality paired reads were merged with COPE v1.2.5, and unique nucleotide sequences were defined as clonotypes. MiTCR v1.1 was used to align clonotypes to the IMGT TRBV, TRBD and TRBJ reference segments. Analysis was restricted to V-J combinations with a frequency above 0.0001, which covered just over 98% of repertoires. The TCS score was defined as F50 (clonal expansion) divided by E x V (chaos), with BLOSUM62-based TCRdist calculated between CDR3 peptides within each V-J. Welch's t-statistics and random forest reduced 500 to 650 V-J features to 13, which were used in a naive Bayes classifier (R e1071). Sample size was not statistically predetermined, and investigators were not blinded to group allocation. The paper reports TCR Vbeta CDR3 sequencing of 130 to 150 peripheral blood samples: approximately 41 ophthalmopathy, some 80 hyperthyroidism and approximately 17 progressor patients.

The material sequenced was peripheral blood mononuclear cells (PBMCs), taken at new diagnosis, from a patient treated with antithyroid drugs. The receptor was derived from a woman in her thirties with Graves disease. Donor details come from another sample of the same person, matched by shared clones. The sequence is built from TRBV30 and TRBJ1-6, with 7 junctional bases fitting TRBD1. The CDR3 protein: CAWSPTGSLNSPLHF. The DNA sequence is as follows: TGTGCCTGGAGCCCGACAGGGAGTTTGAATTCACCCCTCCACTTT.